A selection of T cell receptor beta chains follows, all from one sample in a study of Ad26.COV2.S vaccination and SARS-CoV-2 variants. Only in-frame clones appear in the TCRdb table, and some are missing; sequencing was by immunoSEQ multiplex PCR. This table has approximately 350,000 clones, roughly 84% appearing once. The source was peripheral blood, collected in a trial of Ad26.COV2.S vaccine versus placebo. Receptors originate from a person aged 18-60 years who received the Ad26.COV2.S COVID-19 vaccine or a placebo. Both conserved end residues are part of each CDR3. Each record gives: clone size, V gene, D gene, J gene, CDR3 protein, CDR3 DNA. The D gene is left open where the match is weak. Only part of the rows carry a size: once, few, many, or a class if the clone is expanded.

clone_size: -; v_call: TRBV5-1; d_call: TRBD1; j_call: TRBJ1-1; cdr3_aa: CASLAGTGDGNTEAFF; cdr3_nt: TGCGCCAGCCTTGCTGGGACAGGGGACGGGAACACTGAAGCTTTCTTT
clone_size: -; v_call: TRBV2; d_call: -; j_call: TRBJ2-5; cdr3_aa: CASTLRETQYF; cdr3_nt: TGTGCCAGTACTCTCCGCGAGACCCAGTACTTC
clone_size: -; v_call: TRBV5-4; d_call: TRBD2; j_call: TRBJ2-3; cdr3_aa: CASSWTSDTDTQYF; cdr3_nt: TGTGCCAGCAGCTGGACTAGCGACACAGATACGCAGTATTTT
clone_size: -; v_call: TRBV5-6; d_call: -; j_call: TRBJ2-3; cdr3_aa: CASSLDSPGITQYF; cdr3_nt: TGTGCCAGCAGCTTGGACAGTCCGGGTATTACGCAGTATTTT
clone_size: -; v_call: TRBV5-4; d_call: -; j_call: TRBJ2-7; cdr3_aa: CASSSQDIYEQYF; cdr3_nt: TGTGCCAGCAGCTCCCAGGATATATACGAGCAGTACTTC
clone_size: -; v_call: TRBV18; d_call: -; j_call: TRBJ2-7; cdr3_aa: CASSPPGSYEQYF; cdr3_nt: TGTGCCAGCTCACCCCCCGGGTCCTACGAGCAGTACTTC
clone_size: few; v_call: TRBV4-2; d_call: TRBD1; j_call: TRBJ1-2; cdr3_aa: CASRGQSYGYTF; cdr3_nt: TGTGCCAGCAGGGGACAGAGCTATGGCTACACCTTC
clone_size: -; v_call: TRBV4-3; d_call: -; j_call: TRBJ2-1; cdr3_aa: CASSQGTNSYNEQFF; cdr3_nt: TGCGCCAGCAGCCAAGGGACTAACTCCTACAATGAGCAGTTCTTC
clone_size: -; v_call: TRBV5-1; d_call: -; j_call: TRBJ2-1; cdr3_aa: CASSLAWSGWGNEQFF; cdr3_nt: TGCGCCAGCAGCTTGGCCTGGTCAGGGTGGGGCAATGAGCAGTTCTTC
clone_size: -; v_call: TRBV12-5; d_call: -; j_call: TRBJ1-1; cdr3_aa: CASGLRGTIQMNTEAFF; cdr3_nt: TGTGCTAGTGGTTTGAGAGGGACTATCCAAATGAACACTGAAGCTTTCTTT
clone_size: -; v_call: TRBV6-5; d_call: -; j_call: TRBJ1-1; cdr3_aa: CASLGGSTNTEAFF; cdr3_nt: TGTGCCAGTCTGGGGGGGTCCACAAACACTGAAGCTTTCTTT
clone_size: -; v_call: TRBV6-1; d_call: -; j_call: TRBJ2-7; cdr3_aa: CASSEQGTLQASYEQYF; cdr3_nt: TGTGCCAGCAGTGAACAGGGGACTCTTCAGGCATCCTACGAGCAGTACTTC